This paragraph reports one T cell receptor (beta chain). Germline values: CDR1 LNHDA, CDR2 SQIVND (reference sequence). With 2 bases clipped from V and 4 bases from J, the junction kept 6 bases outside the gene matches. CDR3 length: 16 amino acids. This entry is derived from a study of blood T cell repertoires in COVID-19. The overall study: Spain, Italy and the United States supplied samples that represented acute and convalescent COVID-19.

Original handling: How many nucleated cells were present was estimated from reference gene primer amplification. Method: immunoSEQ multiplex PCR; TCRdb's copy keeps in-frame clones and lacks some. V, J and clone size derive from that table, while D and trimming were established from the DNA sequence. The repertoire consists of 80,000 to 100,000 clones, with 90% occurring once and the leading ten covering about 1.7%. The rearrangement links TRBV19 to TRBJ2-3, with 10 positions matching TRBD1. Specimen: peripheral blood. The receptor comes from a man in his fifties or sixties with acute or convalescent COVID-19. The CDR3 DNA reads TGTGCCAGTAGTATACTCCGGACAGGGGGGCCAGATACGCAGTATTTT. It translates to CASSILRTGGPDTQYF. The entire variable domain, with the rest obtained from reference TRBV19 and TRBJ2-3, is as follows: DGGITQSPKYLFRKEGQNVTLSCEQNLNHDAMYWYRQDPGQGLRLIYYSQIVNDFQKGDIAEGYSVSREKKESFPLTVTSAQKNPTAFYLCASSILRTGGPDTQYFGPGTRLTVL.